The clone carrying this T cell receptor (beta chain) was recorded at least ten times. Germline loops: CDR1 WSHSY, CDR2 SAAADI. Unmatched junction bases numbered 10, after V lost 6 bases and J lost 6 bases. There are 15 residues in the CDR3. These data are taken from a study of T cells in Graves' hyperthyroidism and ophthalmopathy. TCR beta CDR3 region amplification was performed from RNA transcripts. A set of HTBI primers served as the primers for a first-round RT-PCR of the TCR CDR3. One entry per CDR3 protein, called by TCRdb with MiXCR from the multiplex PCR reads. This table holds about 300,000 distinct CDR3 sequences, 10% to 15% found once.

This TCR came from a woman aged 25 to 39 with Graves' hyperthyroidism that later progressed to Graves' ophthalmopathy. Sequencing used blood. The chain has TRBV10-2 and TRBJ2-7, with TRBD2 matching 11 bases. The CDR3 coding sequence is TGCGCCAGCAGCCTCGGACTAGCGGGTTCTGCCGAGCAGTACTTC. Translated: CASSLGLAGSAEQYF.